Below, 32 T cell receptor beta chains from the same sample are listed, as sequenced in a study of cytomegalovirus exposure and HLA in healthy donors. Primers: 60 Vbeta forward and 13 Jbeta reverse. Libraries were prepared by immunoSEQ multiplex PCR; TCRdb keeps only in-frame clonotypes and omits some of them. Among about 82,000 clones listed, roughly 84% were seen once. Sample: PBMCs. The receptors were gathered from a man in his 70s in good health and CMV-seropositive.

This clone was recorded only once. No DNA is shown, since the ends of the CDR3 on it are uncertain; the CDR3 is the one TCRdb lists. V gene TRBV21-1 combines with J gene TRBJ2-6; the table's D call of TRBD2 was not tested on the DNA. TRBV21-1 is deemed a pseudogene. 18 amino acids form the CDR3, both terminal residues included. CDR3 sequence reads: CASSKFGLGSSGANVLTF.

The chain has TRBV7-2 and TRBJ2-7; 8 bases fit TRBD2. In germline, CDR1 is SGHTA, CDR2 FQGNSA. Trimming took 6 bases from V and 0 from J; bases not matched to a gene: 7. This CDR3 region has 15 residues. Here the CDR3 DNA reads TGTGCCAGCAGTTTAAGCGGGGGCTACTCCTACGAGCAGTACTTC. Its protein is CASSLSGGYSYEQYF.

In its sample, this clone was seen a few times. The gene calls are TRBV5-6 and TRBJ2-1; 9 bases agree with TRBD2. Trimming at V came to 0 bases and at J to 7 bases, leaving 8 bases not matched to a gene. Germline V gene sequence: CDR1 SGHDT, CDR2 YYEEEE. The CDR3 spans 16 residues. The CDR3 DNA is TGTGCCAGCAGCTTGGGTCTAGCGGGGTCGGTTAATGAGCAGTTCTTC. This sequence encodes CASSLGLAGSVNEQFF.

V usage is TRBV11-3 and J usage is TRBJ2-7; tentative D call: TRBD2 (6 bases). Between the trimmed V and J ends, which lost 5 bases and 7 bases, there was a span of 15 bases. Germline assignment: CDR1 SGHNT and CDR2 YENEEA. The CDR3 sequence is 13 residues long. CDR3 residues: CASSRDWAGEQYF. The CDR3 DNA sequence: TGTGCCAGCAGCCGGGACTGGGCGGGGGAGCAGTACTTC.

This chain uses TRBV9 with TRBJ1-4; TRBD1 agrees at 8 bases. The germline V gene has CDR1 SGDLS and CDR2 YYNGEE. V was pared by 1 base and J by 8 bases, with 4 bases of the junction left unmatched. The CDR3 extends over 14 amino acids. The CDR3 loop reads CASSVQGAGEKLFF. DNA of the CDR3: TGTGCCAGCAGCGTACAGGGGGCGGGGGAAAAACTGTTTTTT.

J is TRBJ2-3 and V is TRBV7-2; the match to TRBD2 covers 9 bases. With V trimmed by 4 bases and J by 3 bases, 8 bases remained unmatched. The CDR3 contains 16 residues. Germline V CDR1 and CDR2: SGHTA, FQGNSA. CDR3 loop: CASSSQLAGGTDTQYF. The DNA of the CDR3 is TGTGCCAGCAGCTCCCAACTGGCGGGGGGGACAGATACGCAGTATTTT.

V gene TRBV7-2 combines with J gene TRBJ1-2, with 10 bases aligning to TRBD1. This CDR3 is built from 16 residues. Germline trimming cut 5 bases from V and 1 base from J; bases unmatched to any gene: 7. Germline lookup yields CDR1 SGHTA and CDR2 FQGNSA. CDR3 nucleotides: TGTGCCAGCAGCCCCGGGGACAGGGGATATAACTATGGCTACACCTTC. It specifies CASSPGDRGYNYGYTF.

This clone was counted once. This chain connects TRBV7-9 to TRBJ2-1; D gene uncertain. Germline V gives CDR1 SEHNR, CDR2 FQNEAQ (reference sequence). The CDR3 runs to 12 residues. V shed 5 bases and J shed 5 bases, with 7 bases lying between them. CDR3 DNA: TGTGCCAGCAGCCAGAATCACAATGAGCAGTTCTTC. Translated, it gives CASSQNHNEQFF.

V and J are TRBV10-3 and TRBJ2-1; 12 bases are shared with TRBD2. The CDR3 runs 16 residues. Germline values: CDR1 ENHRY, CDR2 SYGVKD. Trimming at V came to 4 bases and at J to 10 bases, leaving 11 bases not matched to a gene. The CDR3 protein is CAISGQRLAGEEEQFF. The DNA for the CDR3 is TGTGCCATCAGTGGGCAAAGACTAGCGGGAGAAGAAGAGCAGTTCTTC.

The J gene is TRBJ2-3, the V gene TRBV5-1; D is unclear. This CDR3 is built from 14 residues. The germline V and J ends were trimmed by 0 bases and 6 bases, with 11 bases remaining between them. Germline V gene data show CDR1 as SGHRS and CDR2 as YFSETQ. For the CDR3, the DNA is TGCGCCAGCAGCTTGGTGGGTCCGAGGGATACGCAGTATTTT. Residues: CASSLVGPRDTQYF.

This chain links TRBV7-2 with TRBJ2-3; 10 nucleotides align to TRBD2. CDR3 length: 15 residues. Germline assignment: CDR1 SGHTA and CDR2 FQGNSA. J gave up 5 bases and V 5 bases, and 7 bases lay outside the gene matches. This CDR3 reads CASSTSGGAGDTQYF. The DNA of the CDR3 is TGTGCCAGCAGCACGAGCGGGGGGGCCGGAGATACGCAGTATTTT.

The J gene is TRBJ2-7, the V gene TRBV29-1; 11 positions match TRBD1. Losses at the gene ends were 7 bases for V and 7 bases for J; bases not matched to a gene: 15. CDR1 is SQVTM and CDR2 is ANQGSEA in the germline V gene. The CDR3 runs 15 residues. Here the CDR3 reads CSAFSSGQGASEQYF. CDR3 in DNA: TGCAGCGCTTTTTCGAGTGGACAGGGGGCTAGTGAGCAGTACTTC.

The V and J genes are TRBV29-1 and TRBJ2-3; 8 bases fit TRBD2. After removal of 4 bases from V and 7 bases from J, the junction contained 7 bases not matched to a gene. The CDR3 is 13 amino acids. Germline V gives CDR1 SQVTM, CDR2 ANQGSEA. The CDR3 DNA is TGCAGCGTTGTTTCAGCGGGAGTGAATACGCAGTATTTT. Amino acids: CSVVSAGVNTQYF.

This clone has a single count. The chain uses TRBV7-9 and TRBJ2-5; 7 bases line up with TRBD2. Germline lookup yields CDR1 SEHNR and CDR2 FQNEAQ (reference sequence). CDR3 length: 15 residues. With V trimmed by 4 bases and J by 2 bases, 7 bases remained unmatched. CDR3 sequence (DNA): TGTGCCAGCAGCTCTGGACTAGTGAAACAAGAGACCCAGTACTTC. This sequence encodes CASSSGLVKQETQYF.

The chain has TRBV19 and TRBJ2-5; TRBD1 aligns across 7 bases. Germline loops: CDR1 LNHDA, CDR2 SQIVND (reference sequence). This CDR3 has 17 amino acids. With V trimmed by 7 bases and J by 7 bases, 21 bases remained unmatched. The DNA for the CDR3 is TGTGCCAGTACTAGTAGACCGCCAGGGACAGACCAGGGGACCCAGTACTTC. This translates into CASTSRPPGTDQGTQYF.

The V and J genes are TRBV5-1 and TRBJ2-1; 7 nucleotides match TRBD1. Germline lookup yields CDR1 SGHRS and CDR2 YFSETQ. Germline trimming cut 0 bases from V and 8 bases from J; bases unmatched to any gene: 5. The CDR3 loop spans 14 amino acids. The CDR3 DNA sequence: TGCGCCAGCAGCTTGGCAAGACAGGGCCATGAGCAGTTCTTC. Translation: CASSLARQGHEQFF.

The chain joins TRBV27 to TRBJ2-1; 13 bases fit TRBD2. This CDR3 has 16 amino acids. Unmatched junction bases numbered 2, after V lost 6 bases and J lost 0 bases. CDR1 is MNHEY, CDR2 SMNVEV, per germline (reference sequence). In nucleotides, the CDR3 is TGTGCCAGCAGCAGGACTAGCGGGAGCTCCTACAATGAGCAGTTCTTC. This sequence encodes CASSRTSGSSYNEQFF.

The chain employs TRBV29-1 and TRBJ2-3; TRBD1 matches 7 bases. There are 14 residues in the CDR3. The J segment lost 6 bases and the V segment lost 5 bases, leaving 11 bases of the junction unmatched. Germline CDR1 SQVTM, CDR2 ANQGSEA. The CDR3 DNA is TGCAGCGTTAAGGGGGACAGTAAGACCGATACGCAGTATTTT. This gives the protein CSVKGDSKTDTQYF.

In DNA, the CDR3 is TGTGCCAGTACCTCGGGAGGATTTGACGTACCGCTTGAATCCACTGAAGCTTTCTTT. Translated: CASTSGGFDVPLESTEAFF. The chain combines TRBV19 with TRBJ1-1; D not certain. CDR3 size: 19 residues. CDR1 is LNHDA, CDR2 SQIVND, per germline (reference sequence). The V gene lost 7 bases and the J gene lost 4 bases, with 31 bases spanning the gap.

This chain joins TRBV11-2 and TRBJ1-4, with TRBD1 matching 8 bases. J gave up 8 bases and V 2 bases, and 4 bases lay outside the gene matches. Germline CDR1 and CDR2: SGHAT and FQNNGV. CDR3 size: 14 residues. CDR3 DNA: TGTGCCAGCAGCTTAAACAGGGGGAGGGAAAAACTGTTTTTT. It codes for CASSLNRGREKLFF.

This clone turned up a few times. The CDR3 DNA is TGTGCCAGCAGCCATAACACCGGGGAGCTGTTTTTT. Translated, it gives CASSHNTGELFF. The chain employs TRBV11-2 and TRBJ2-2; D is unresolved. This CDR3 region has 12 residues. V was clipped by 5 bases and J by 2 bases, with 3 bases between them. Germline V gene data show CDR1 as SGHAT and CDR2 as FQNNGV.

The rearrangement links TRBV19 to TRBJ2-3; tentative D call: TRBD1 (6 bases). CDR3 size: 14 residues. Trimming removed 4 bases from V and 3 bases from J, with 11 bases in between. Germline CDR1 and CDR2: LNHDA and SQIVND (reference sequence). The CDR3 loop reads CASSTGVQTDTQYF. For the CDR3, the DNA is TGTGCCAGTAGTACAGGGGTTCAAACAGATACGCAGTATTTT.

Remarks on this clone: The sample carries other DNA sequences with the same CDR3. V gene TRBV5-1 combines with J gene TRBJ2-5; D is uncertain. CDR3 length: 13 amino acids. V dropped 0 bases and J dropped 5 bases, with 8 bases sitting between them. Germline CDR1 and CDR2: SGHRS and YFSETQ. The CDR3 protein is CASSLGPGETQYF. The CDR3 coding sequence is TGCGCCAGCAGCTTGGGGCCCGGGGAGACCCAGTACTTC.

The chain combines TRBV18 with TRBJ2-1, with 8 nucleotides matching TRBD1. The junction had 4 bases not matched to a gene; V was cut back by 5 bases and J by 1 base. Germline V CDR1 and CDR2: KGHSH, LQKENI. The CDR3 is 15 amino acids. CDR3 in DNA: TGTGCCAGCTCATTAGGGACAGGATCCTACAATGAGCAGTTCTTC. This translates into CASSLGTGSYNEQFF.

As DNA, the CDR3 is TGTGCCAGTAGTATGGAGGGGTCGGGGGGTGAGCAGTTCTTC. Its translation: CASSMEGSGGEQFF. The chain uses TRBV19 and TRBJ2-1; 7 bases match TRBD2. The V gene end was trimmed by 3 bases and the J gene end by 9 bases; junction bases not matched to a gene: 8. Germline V gene data show CDR1 as LNHDA and CDR2 as SQIVND (reference sequence). The CDR3 runs to 14 residues.

The gene calls are TRBV9 and TRBJ1-1; D might be TRBD1 (6 bases). This CDR3 comprises 14 residues. V was pared by 0 bases and J by 3 bases, with 9 bases between. Per germline, CDR1 SGDLS and CDR2 YYNGEE. The CDR3 is CASSVGQADTEAFF. The CDR3 nucleotides are TGTGCCAGCAGCGTAGGACAGGCGGACACTGAAGCTTTCTTT.

The J gene is TRBJ2-5, the V gene TRBV5-4, with 8 bases fitting TRBD1. Germline trimming cut 4 bases from V and 5 bases from J; bases unmatched to any gene: 10. This CDR3 spans 15 amino acids. Germline V gives CDR1 SGHNT, CDR2 YYREEE (reference sequence). The CDR3 DNA follows: TGTGCCAGCAGCCCTCGCCAGGGGGCACGGGAGACCCAGTACTTC. It specifies CASSPRQGARETQYF.

This chain uses TRBV4-1 with TRBJ2-3; 7 nucleotides line up with TRBD2. This CDR3 region has 14 residues. Germline CDR1 and CDR2: MGHRA and YSYEKL. Unmatched junction bases numbered 1, after V lost 3 bases and J lost 1 base. The CDR3 protein is CASSQGGGTDTQYF. For the CDR3, the DNA is TGCGCCAGCAGCCAGGGAGGGGGCACAGATACGCAGTATTTT.

This chain joins TRBV28 and TRBJ2-5, with TRBD1 matching over 9 bases. V dropped 3 bases and J dropped 2; count of bases not matched to a gene: 4. The germline CDR1 and CDR2 sequences are MDHEN and SYDVKM. The CDR3 totals 15 residues. The CDR3 DNA sequence: TGTGCCAGCAGTTTTGGGACAGGGACTCAAGAGACCCAGTACTTC. It codes for CASSFGTGTQETQYF.

The rearrangement links TRBV7-9 to TRBJ1-2, with TRBD1 matching over 9 bases. Losses at the gene ends were 3 bases for V and 7 bases for J; bases not matched to a gene: 9. Germline loops: CDR1 SEHNR, CDR2 FQNEAQ (reference sequence). The CDR3 contains 15 residues. The DNA for the CDR3 is TGTGCCAGCAGCTTCTCCGACAGGGGGACGGGTGGCTACACCTTC. Amino acids: CASSFSDRGTGGYTF.

This chain connects TRBV6-6 to TRBJ1-2, with 9 bases identical to TRBD1. J lost 7 bases, V lost 6 bases, and 3 bases had no gene match. CDR3 length equals 12 residues. CDR1 and CDR2 from the germline V gene are MNHNY and SVGAGI (reference sequence). The CDR3 DNA reads as TGTGCCAGCAGCTCGGACAGGGGTGGCTACACCTTC. Protein product: CASSSDRGGYTF.

The chain recombines TRBV6-1 with TRBJ2-1; D call uncertain. Germline V gene sequence: CDR1 MNHNS, CDR2 SASEGT. V gave up 1 base and J gave up 4 bases, with 14 bases separating them. The CDR3 loop spans 16 amino acids. In nucleotides, the CDR3 is TGTGCCAGCAGTGAAGAGACGAGGTCCCCTTACAATGAGCAGTTCTTC. Protein: CASSEETRSPYNEQFF.